The rows below give T cell receptor beta chains drawn from one sample of a study of early T cells in non-severe SARS-CoV-2 infection. TCRdb reanalysed the 5' RACE reads using MiXCR and keeps one entry per CDR3 protein. Counted here are around 80,000 distinct CDR3 sequences, less than 11% occurring once; the ten biggest clones make up over 7%. The sequencing here drew on whole blood, taken at baseline. The origin of the receptors is an adult who was a healthcare worker with PCR-confirmed SARS-CoV-2 infection or an uninfected control (not recorded which). Each CDR3 is given with its conserved first and last residue. The order of the fields is J gene, V gene, CDR3 length, clone size, D gene, CDR3 protein, CDR3 DNA. The D gene is left open where the match is weak. Where a row states a size, it is once, few, many or the class of an expanded clone; other rows omit it.

j_call: TRBJ1-6
v_call: TRBV5-4
cdr3_length: 16
clone_size: few
d_call: TRBD1
cdr3_aa: CASSRDRGVRNSPLHF
cdr3_nt: TGTGCCAGCAGCCGGGACAGGGGAGTTCGGAATTCACCCCTCCACTTT

j_call: TRBJ2-1
v_call: TRBV25-1
cdr3_length: 15
clone_size: .
d_call: TRBD2
cdr3_aa: CASSELGTSPNEQFF
cdr3_nt: TGTGCCAGCAGTGAATTAGGGACTAGCCCCAATGAGCAGTTCTTC

j_call: TRBJ2-1
v_call: TRBV3-1
cdr3_length: 15
clone_size: few
d_call: .
cdr3_aa: CASSRDFLSYNEQFF
cdr3_nt: TGTGCCAGCAGCAGGGACTTTCTCTCCTACAATGAGCAGTTCTTC

j_call: TRBJ2-7
v_call: TRBV6-2/TRBV6-3
cdr3_length: 18
clone_size: few
d_call: TRBD2
cdr3_aa: CASSYSLRGLDYTYEQYF
cdr3_nt: TGTGCCAGCAGTTACTCCCTTAGGGGACTAGATTATACCTACGAGCAGTACTTC

j_call: TRBJ1-4
v_call: TRBV6-4
cdr3_length: 13
clone_size: .
d_call: .
cdr3_aa: CASSENSGEKLFF
cdr3_nt: TGTGCCAGCAGTGAGAACTCGGGGGAAAAACTGTTTTTT

j_call: TRBJ2-3
v_call: TRBV5-1
cdr3_length: 15
clone_size: .
d_call: .
cdr3_aa: CASRNDTAFTDTQYF
cdr3_nt: TGCGCCAGCAGGAACGACACGGCCTTCACAGATACGCAGTATTTT

j_call: TRBJ1-2
v_call: TRBV28
cdr3_length: 14
clone_size: many
d_call: .
cdr3_aa: CASKQAGSNYGYTF
cdr3_nt: TGTGCCAGCAAGCAGGCCGGTTCTAACTATGGCTACACCTTC

j_call: TRBJ1-3
v_call: TRBV3-1
cdr3_length: 15
clone_size: many
d_call: .
cdr3_aa: CASSQDRINGNTIYF
cdr3_nt: TGTGCCAGCAGCCAAGATCGCATAAATGGAAACACCATATATTTT

j_call: TRBJ1-6
v_call: TRBV5-4
cdr3_length: 16
clone_size: .
d_call: .
cdr3_aa: CASSFGGGTGSSPLHF
cdr3_nt: TGTGCCAGCAGCTTCGGTGGGGGGACGGGATCTTCACCCCTCCACTTT

j_call: TRBJ1-1
v_call: TRBV7-9
cdr3_length: 14
clone_size: few
d_call: .
cdr3_aa: CASSLVGGNTEAFF
cdr3_nt: TGTGCCAGCAGCTTGGTTGGCGGGAACACTGAAGCTTTCTTT

j_call: TRBJ2-3
v_call: TRBV7-8
cdr3_length: 14
clone_size: many
d_call: TRBD2
cdr3_aa: CASRAGMRGTTQYF
cdr3_nt: TGTGCCAGCAGAGCGGGGATGAGGGGAACCACGCAGTATTTT

j_call: TRBJ2-1
v_call: TRBV3-1
cdr3_length: 13
clone_size: many
d_call: TRBD2
cdr3_aa: CASSLLLAGERFF
cdr3_nt: TGTGCCAGCAGCCTGTTACTAGCGGGAGAACGTTTCTTC

j_call: TRBJ2-7
v_call: TRBV12-3/TRBV12-4
cdr3_length: 15
clone_size: .
d_call: TRBD1
cdr3_aa: CASRPGDSGFYEQYF
cdr3_nt: TGTGCCAGCAGGCCCGGGGACAGTGGCTTCTACGAGCAGTACTTC

j_call: TRBJ2-5
v_call: TRBV12-3/TRBV12-4
cdr3_length: 14
clone_size: few
d_call: .
cdr3_aa: CASSTSRGVETQYF
cdr3_nt: TGTGCCAGCAGTACTAGTAGAGGGGTAGAGACCCAGTACTTC

j_call: TRBJ2-7
v_call: TRBV9
cdr3_length: 14
clone_size: many
d_call: TRBD2
cdr3_aa: CASSVDGRDYEQYF
cdr3_nt: TGTGCCAGCAGCGTAGACGGGAGGGACTACGAGCAGTACTTC

j_call: TRBJ2-1
v_call: TRBV2
cdr3_length: 16
clone_size: many
d_call: TRBD2
cdr3_aa: CASSETSGRANNEQFF
cdr3_nt: TGTGCCAGCAGTGAAACTAGCGGGAGGGCGAACAATGAGCAGTTCTTC

j_call: TRBJ2-5
v_call: TRBV18
cdr3_length: 14
clone_size: few
d_call: .
cdr3_aa: CASSPLGQQETQYF
cdr3_nt: TGTGCCAGCTCACCGTTAGGGCAGCAAGAGACCCAGTACTTC

j_call: TRBJ2-3
v_call: TRBV7-2
cdr3_length: 15
clone_size: many
d_call: .
cdr3_aa: CASSLRPTSADTQYF
cdr3_nt: TGTGCCAGCAGCTTAAGGCCGACCTCCGCAGATACGCAGTATTTT

j_call: TRBJ1-2
v_call: TRBV28
cdr3_length: 18
clone_size: many
d_call: .
cdr3_aa: CASSLADLGPGGYLGYTF
cdr3_nt: TGTGCCAGCAGTTTAGCGGACTTGGGCCCTGGGGGTTATCTTGGCTACACCTTC

j_call: TRBJ1-1
v_call: TRBV28
cdr3_length: 17
clone_size: many
d_call: .
cdr3_aa: CASSGGDFGRVNTEAFF
cdr3_nt: TGTGCCAGCAGTGGGGGGGATTTCGGACGGGTGAACACTGAAGCTTTCTTT

j_call: TRBJ2-4
v_call: TRBV25-1
cdr3_length: 17
clone_size: many
d_call: .
cdr3_aa: CASSNQAGPKAKNIQYF
cdr3_nt: TGTGCCAGCAGTAACCAGGCCGGACCTAAAGCCAAAAACATTCAGTACTTC

j_call: TRBJ1-5
v_call: TRBV10-3
cdr3_length: 15
clone_size: .
d_call: .
cdr3_aa: CAISPGVDGNQPQHF
cdr3_nt: TGTGCCATCAGCCCGGGAGTGGATGGCAATCAGCCCCAGCATTTT

j_call: TRBJ2-2
v_call: TRBV6-4
cdr3_length: 14
clone_size: few
d_call: .
cdr3_aa: CASSDSPGPGELFF
cdr3_nt: TGTGCCAGCAGTGACTCCCCAGGTCCCGGGGAGCTGTTTTTT

j_call: TRBJ2-1
v_call: TRBV20-1
cdr3_length: 11
clone_size: few
d_call: .
cdr3_aa: CSARPGIEQFF
cdr3_nt: TGCAGTGCTAGACCTGGAATTGAGCAGTTCTTC

j_call: TRBJ2-1
v_call: TRBV20-1
cdr3_length: 12
clone_size: .
d_call: .
cdr3_aa: CSASPLYNEQFF
cdr3_nt: TGCAGTGCTAGCCCCTTATACAATGAGCAGTTCTTC

j_call: TRBJ2-7
v_call: TRBV7-2
cdr3_length: 14
clone_size: .
d_call: .
cdr3_aa: CASSYGPGAYEQYF
cdr3_nt: TGTGCCAGCAGTTATGGGCCAGGGGCCTACGAGCAGTACTTC

j_call: TRBJ2-5
v_call: TRBV7-2
cdr3_length: 19
clone_size: few
d_call: TRBD2
cdr3_aa: CASSLAILAGGPAVETQYF
cdr3_nt: TGTGCCAGCAGCTTAGCGATACTAGCGGGAGGGCCGGCAGTTGAGACCCAGTACTTC

j_call: TRBJ2-2
v_call: TRBV12-3/TRBV12-4
cdr3_length: 14
clone_size: few
d_call: .
cdr3_aa: CVTRRAEGTGELFF
cdr3_nt: TGTGTCACGCGGCGGGCTGAAGGCACCGGGGAGCTGTTTTTT

j_call: TRBJ2-2
v_call: TRBV5-4
cdr3_length: 14
clone_size: .
d_call: .
cdr3_aa: CASSLEQGGGELFF
cdr3_nt: TGTGCCAGCAGCTTGGAACAGGGAGGCGGGGAGCTGTTTTTT